This TCR beta chain appears in the sequencing data of a study of T and B cells in COVID-19 patients. Study details: Recovered patients mostly had mild to moderate COVID-19 managed as outpatients. Median age was about 35 years in the recovered cohort and around 67 years in the active-infection cohort. Findings of the study overall: Sorted SARS-CoV-2-responsive or tetramer+ T cells and CD4+, regulatory and CD8+ subsets were not yet sequenced. Active COVID-19 showed highly clonal TRB repertoires; recovery showed diversity and richness above healthy donors.

V was trimmed by 6 bases and J by 4 bases, leaving 10 bases between them. This CDR3 contains 13 residues. The germline V gene encodes CDR1 MRHNA and CDR2 SNTAGT. A few counts support this clonotype. Its antigen remains unknown. Multiplex PCR with BIOMED2 TRB-A/B primer pools amplified TRB rearrangements. TCRdb used MiXCR to reprocess the multiplex PCR reads, holding one entry per CDR3 protein. The top ten hold approximately 15% of the sample, which has 18,000 or so distinct CDR3 sequences, 35% to 40% seen once. Blood genomic DNA input for TRB amplification was about 240-550 ng. The clonotype comes from a human donor with active COVID-19. The chain uses TRBV6-4 and TRBJ1-5, with D possibly matching TRBD1 (6 bases). The sequenced sample consisted of blood. CDR3 coding DNA: TGTGCCAGCAGCGACGGGACAAATCAGCCCCAGCATTTT. This sequence encodes CASSDGTNQPQHF.